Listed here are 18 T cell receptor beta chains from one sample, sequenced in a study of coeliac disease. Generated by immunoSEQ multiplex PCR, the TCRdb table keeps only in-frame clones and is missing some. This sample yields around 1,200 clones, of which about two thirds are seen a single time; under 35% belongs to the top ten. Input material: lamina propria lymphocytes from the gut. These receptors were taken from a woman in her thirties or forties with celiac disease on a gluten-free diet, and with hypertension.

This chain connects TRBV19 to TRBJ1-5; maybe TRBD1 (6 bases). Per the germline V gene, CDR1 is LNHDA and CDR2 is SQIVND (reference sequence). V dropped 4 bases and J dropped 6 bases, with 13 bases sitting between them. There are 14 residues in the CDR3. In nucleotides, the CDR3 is TGTGCCAGTAGTAGGACAGATCGGGCTCAGCCCCAGCATTTT. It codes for CASSRTDRAQPQHF. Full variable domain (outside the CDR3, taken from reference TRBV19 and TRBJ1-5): DGGITQSPKYLFRKEGQNVTLSCEQNLNHDAMYWYRQDPGQGLRLIYYSQIVNDFQKGDIAEGYSVSREKKESFPLTVTSAQKNPTAFYLCASSRTDRAQPQHFGDGTRLSIL.

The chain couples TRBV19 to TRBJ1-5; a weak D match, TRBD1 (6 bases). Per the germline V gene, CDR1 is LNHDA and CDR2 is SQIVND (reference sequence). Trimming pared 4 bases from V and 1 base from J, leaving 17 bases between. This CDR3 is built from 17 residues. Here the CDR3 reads CASSKFGGHLSNQPQHF. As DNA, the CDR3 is TGTGCCAGTAGTAAGTTTGGGGGCCACCTAAGCAATCAGCCCCAGCATTTT.

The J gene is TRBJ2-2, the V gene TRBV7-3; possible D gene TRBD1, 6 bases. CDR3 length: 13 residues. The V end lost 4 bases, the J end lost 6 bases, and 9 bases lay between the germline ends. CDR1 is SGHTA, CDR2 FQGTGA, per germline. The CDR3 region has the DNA TGTGCCAGCAGCTCTACAGGGTCCGGGGAGCTGTTTTTT. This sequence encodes CASSSTGSGELFF.

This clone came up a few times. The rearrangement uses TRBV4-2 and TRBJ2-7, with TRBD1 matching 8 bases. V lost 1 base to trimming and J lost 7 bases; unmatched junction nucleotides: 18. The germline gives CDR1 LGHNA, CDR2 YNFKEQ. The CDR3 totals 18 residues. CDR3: CASSQGPSVGQGSYEQYF. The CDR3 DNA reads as TGTGCCAGCAGCCAAGGACCCTCCGTCGGACAGGGCTCTTATGAGCAGTACTTC.

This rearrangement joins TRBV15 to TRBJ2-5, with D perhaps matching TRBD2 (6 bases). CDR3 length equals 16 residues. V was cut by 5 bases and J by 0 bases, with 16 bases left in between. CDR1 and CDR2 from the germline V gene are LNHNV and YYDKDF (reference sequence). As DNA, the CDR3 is TGTGCCACCAGCGGACCCCCAAGGAGGGACCAAGAGACCCAGTACTTC. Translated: CATSGPPRRDQETQYF.

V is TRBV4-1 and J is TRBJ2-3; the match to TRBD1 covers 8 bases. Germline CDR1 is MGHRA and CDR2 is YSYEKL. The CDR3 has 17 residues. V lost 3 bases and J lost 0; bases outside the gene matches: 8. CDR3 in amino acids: CASSQGLWTGSTDTQYF. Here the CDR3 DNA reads TGCGCCAGCAGCCAGGGTTTATGGACAGGGAGCACAGATACGCAGTATTTT.

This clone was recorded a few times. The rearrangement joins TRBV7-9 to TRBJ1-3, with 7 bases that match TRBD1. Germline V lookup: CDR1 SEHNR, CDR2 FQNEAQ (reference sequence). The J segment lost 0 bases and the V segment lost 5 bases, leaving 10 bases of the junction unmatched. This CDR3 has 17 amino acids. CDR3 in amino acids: CASSHRGATGSGNTIYF. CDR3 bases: TGTGCCAGCAGCCACAGGGGAGCCACGGGCTCTGGAAACACCATATATTTT.

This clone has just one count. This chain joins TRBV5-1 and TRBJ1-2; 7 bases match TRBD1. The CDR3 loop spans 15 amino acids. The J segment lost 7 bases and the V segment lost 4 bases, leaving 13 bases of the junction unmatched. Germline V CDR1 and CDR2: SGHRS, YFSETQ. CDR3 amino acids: CASSQGPDRAVGYTF. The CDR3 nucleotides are TGCGCCAGCAGCCAGGGGCCTGACAGGGCCGTTGGCTACACCTTC.

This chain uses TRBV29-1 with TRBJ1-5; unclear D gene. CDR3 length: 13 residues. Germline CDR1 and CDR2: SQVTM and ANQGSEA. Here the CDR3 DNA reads TGCAGTGTTAAGCTGGCGGGATCACAGCCCCAGCATTTT. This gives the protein CSVKLAGSQPQHF.

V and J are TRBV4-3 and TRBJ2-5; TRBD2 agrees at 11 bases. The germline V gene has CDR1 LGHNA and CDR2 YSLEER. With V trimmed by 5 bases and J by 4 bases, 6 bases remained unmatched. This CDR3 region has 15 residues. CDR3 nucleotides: TGCGCCAGCAGCTTTAGCGGGGGGGGGCGAGAGACCCAGTACTTC. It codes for CASSFSGGGRETQYF.

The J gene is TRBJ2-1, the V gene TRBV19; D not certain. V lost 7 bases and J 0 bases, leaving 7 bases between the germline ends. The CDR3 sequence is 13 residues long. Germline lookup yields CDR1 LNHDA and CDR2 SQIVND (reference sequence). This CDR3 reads CASISGSYNEQFF. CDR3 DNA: TGTGCCAGTATTTCGGGCTCCTACAATGAGCAGTTCTTC. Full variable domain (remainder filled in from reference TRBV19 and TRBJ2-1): DGGITQSPKYLFRKEGQNVTLSCEQNLNHDAMYWYRQDPGQGLRLIYYSQIVNDFQKGDIAEGYSVSREKKESFPLTVTSAQKNPTAFYLCASISGSYNEQFFGPGTRLTVL.

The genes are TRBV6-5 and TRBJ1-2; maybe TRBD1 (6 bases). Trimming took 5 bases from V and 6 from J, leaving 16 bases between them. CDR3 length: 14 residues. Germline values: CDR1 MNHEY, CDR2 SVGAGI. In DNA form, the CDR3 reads TGTGCCAGCAGTGATCAGAGGGGGATAGATGGCTACACCTTC. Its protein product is CASSDQRGIDGYTF.

The CDR3: CASSQDIQGNSPLHF. DNA for the CDR3: TGTGCCAGCAGCCAAGATATACAGGGCAATTCACCCCTCCACTTT. The rearrangement uses TRBV4-2 and TRBJ1-6; D perhaps matches TRBD1 (6 bases). The CDR3 consists of 15 residues. CDR1 is LGHNA, CDR2 YNFKEQ, per germline. Trimming left V 0 bases short and J 7 bases short, with 10 bases between.

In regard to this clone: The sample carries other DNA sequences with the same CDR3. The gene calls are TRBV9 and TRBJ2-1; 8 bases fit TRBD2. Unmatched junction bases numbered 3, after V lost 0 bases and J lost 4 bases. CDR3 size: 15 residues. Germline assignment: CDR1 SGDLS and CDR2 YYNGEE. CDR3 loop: CASSVAGGGYNEQFF. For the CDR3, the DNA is TGTGCCAGCAGCGTAGCCGGGGGGGGGTACAATGAGCAGTTCTTC.

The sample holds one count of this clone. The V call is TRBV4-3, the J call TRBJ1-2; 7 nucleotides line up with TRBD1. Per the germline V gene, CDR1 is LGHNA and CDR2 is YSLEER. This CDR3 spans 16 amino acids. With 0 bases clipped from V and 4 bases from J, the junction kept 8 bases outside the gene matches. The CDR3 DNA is TGCGCCAGCAGCCAAGATCAGGGGGTCTTTTTCTATGGCTACACCTTC. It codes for CASSQDQGVFFYGYTF.

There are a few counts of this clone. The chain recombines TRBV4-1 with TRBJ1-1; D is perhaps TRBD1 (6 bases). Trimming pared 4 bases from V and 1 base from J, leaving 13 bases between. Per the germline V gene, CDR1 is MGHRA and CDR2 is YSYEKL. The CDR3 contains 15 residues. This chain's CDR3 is CASSLGHPANTEAFF. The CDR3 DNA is TGCGCCAGCAGCCTGGGACATCCGGCGAACACTGAAGCTTTCTTT.

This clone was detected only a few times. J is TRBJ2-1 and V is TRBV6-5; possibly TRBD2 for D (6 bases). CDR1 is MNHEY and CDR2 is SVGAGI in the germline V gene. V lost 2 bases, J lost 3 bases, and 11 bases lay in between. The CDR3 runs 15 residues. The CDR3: CASSYDGGSYNEQFF. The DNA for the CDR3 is TGTGCCAGCAGTTACGACGGGGGTAGCTACAATGAGCAGTTCTTC.

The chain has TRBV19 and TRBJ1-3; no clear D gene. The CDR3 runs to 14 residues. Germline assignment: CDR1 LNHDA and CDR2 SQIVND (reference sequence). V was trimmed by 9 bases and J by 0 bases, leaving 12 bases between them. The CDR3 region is CASTLWSSGNTIYF. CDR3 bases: TGTGCCAGCACACTATGGAGCTCTGGAAACACCATATATTTT.